This TCR beta chain was observed in a study of vaccination effects on CD4 cells after COVID-19. Ahead of sequencing, the ViraFEST assay grew antigen-specific CD4+ T cells using viral peptide pools. Researchers isolated CD4+ T cells once approximately eleven days of culture had elapsed. Negative nucleocapsid antibody tests before and after vaccination confirmed no previous SARS-CoV-2 infection. Clones were sequenced by immunoSEQ multiplex PCR, and TCRdb holds only the in-frame ones, with some missing. The top ten clones hold 24% of a sample with around 11,000 clones, about three quarters of them seen once. This clone appeared a few times. Its antigen is not known. The sequenced sample was CD4+ T cells from PBMCs cultured with HCoV-229E spike peptides, obtained before COVID-19 vaccination. The TCR originated in a human donor who received a COVID-19 vaccine.

The CDR3 sequence is CASSSGLASRGQAYNSPLHF. As DNA, the CDR3 is TGTGCCAGTAGTTCGGGGTTAGCCTCCAGGGGGCAAGCCTATAATTCACCCCTCCACTTT. This rearrangement joins TRBV19 to TRBJ1-6; TRBD1 aligns across 8 bases. CDR1 is LNHDA and CDR2 is SQIVND in the germline V gene (reference sequence). V gave up 5 bases and J gave up 2 bases; unmatched junction bases: 17. CDR3 length: 20 residues.